A single sample is the source of the 5 T cell receptor beta chains below, sequenced in a study of patients and donors after allogeneic stem cell transplantation. TCRdb fed the RT-PCR reads into MiXCR, producing one record per CDR3 protein. Here the sample spans more than 850,000 distinct CDR3 sequences, roughly 18% being singletons. Material for sequencing was blood, either unsorted or a sorted T cell fraction (not recorded which). The receptors derive from a human donor who was either an allogeneic HSCT recipient or a stem cell or donor lymphocyte infusion donor (not recorded which). It is not recorded whose cells these are; they may come from a transplant donor.

The chain uses TRBV18 and TRBJ1-6; D not certain. CDR1 is KGHSH, CDR2 LQKENI, per germline. The V gene lost 4 bases and the J gene lost 6 bases, with 13 bases spanning the gap. This CDR3 region has 15 residues. The CDR3 nucleotides read TGTGCCAGCTCACTTGACCAACCGGGTAATTCACCCCTCCACTTT. It translates to CASSLDQPGNSPLHF.

This clonotype was seen a handful of times. The V call is TRBV4-1, the J call TRBJ2-5; D gene uncertain. Germline CDR1 MGHRA, CDR2 YSYEKL. V was shortened by 6 bases and J by 3 bases, with 17 bases between the two germline ends. The CDR3 sequence is 15 residues long. The CDR3 DNA sequence: TGCGCCAGCAGTCCCAACGGTGAAGGCAAAGAGACCCAGTACTTC. Protein: CASSPNGEGKETQYF.

The chain has TRBV5-1 and TRBJ1-2; D is perhaps TRBD1 (6 bases). V was shortened by 5 bases and J by 5 bases, with 13 bases between the two germline ends. Germline V lookup: CDR1 SGHRS, CDR2 YFSETQ. The length of the CDR3 is 13 residues. The CDR3 DNA reads TGCGCCAGCAGACTGGACAGTTCGTATGGCTACACCTTC. Residues: CASRLDSSYGYTF.

The chain uses TRBV7-9 and TRBJ1-1; tentative D call: TRBD1 (5 bases). This CDR3 has 15 amino acids. The V and J ends lost 7 bases and 1 base respectively, with 16 bases between them. CDR1 and CDR2 (germline): SEHNR, FQNEAQ (reference sequence). CDR3 nucleotides: TGTGCCAGCACCTCCTACACAGGAAAGAACACTGAAGCTTTCTTT. This codes for CASTSYTGKNTEAFF. Full variable domain (outside the CDR3, taken from reference TRBV7-9 and TRBJ1-1): DTGVSQNPRHKITKRGQNVTFRCDPISEHNRLYWYRQTLGQGPEFLTYFQNEAQLEKSRLLSDRFSAERPKGSFSTLEIQRTEQGDSAMYLCASTSYTGKNTEAFFGQGTRLTVV.

The chain joins TRBV29-1 to TRBJ1-2; D unresolved. CDR1 and CDR2 (germline): SQVTM, ANQGSEA. Trimming pared 6 bases from V and 6 bases from J, leaving 14 bases between. The CDR3 runs to 12 residues. The DNA for the CDR3 is TGCAGCGTCCTGGGTCCTTCTGATGGCTACACCTTC. Amino acids: CSVLGPSDGYTF.